This T cell receptor (beta chain) emerged from a study of blood T cell repertoires in COVID-19. Per the original methods: Reference gene primer amplification in the assay estimated nucleated cell counts. Clones were read by immunoSEQ multiplex PCR, and TCRdb kept only the in-frame ones, dropping some. V and J calls and clone size follow that table, whereas D and trimming were derived from the DNA. The sample contains 110,000 or so clones, roughly 76% of which appear only once. The V and J ends lost 5 bases and 14 bases respectively, with 19 bases between them. CDR1 KGHSH and CDR2 LQKENI come from the germline V gene. This CDR3 region has 14 residues.

This TCR came from a human donor in a cohort sampled during active COVID-19. The chain couples TRBV18 to TRBJ1-6, with D perhaps TRBD1 (5 bases). Sequenced: peripheral blood. In nucleotides, the CDR3 is TGTGCCAGCTCAATATCCAGGGAAAATTTGGCCCTCCACTTT. Its translation: CASSISRENLALHF.